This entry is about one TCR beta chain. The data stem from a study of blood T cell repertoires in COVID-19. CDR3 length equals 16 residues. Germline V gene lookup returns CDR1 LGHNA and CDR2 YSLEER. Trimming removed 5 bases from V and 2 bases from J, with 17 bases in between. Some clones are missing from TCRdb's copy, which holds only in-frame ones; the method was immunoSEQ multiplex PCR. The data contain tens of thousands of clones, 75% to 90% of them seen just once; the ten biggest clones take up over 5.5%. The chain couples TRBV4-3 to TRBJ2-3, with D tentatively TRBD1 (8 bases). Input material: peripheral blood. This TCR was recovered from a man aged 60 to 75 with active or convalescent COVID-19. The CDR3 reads CASSSLQGDYTDTQYF. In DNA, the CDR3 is TGCGCCAGCAGCTCGTTACAGGGGGACTACACAGATACGCAGTATTTT.